The 5 T cell receptor beta chains presented below share a single source sample, sequenced in a study of cytomegalovirus exposure and HLA in healthy donors. The PCR had 60 Vbeta and 13 Jbeta primers. Using immunoSEQ multiplex PCR, the repertoire was profiled, and TCRdb retains in-frame clones only, with some absent. In the table there are 90,000 or so clones, roughly 80% of which are singletons. The source material was PBMCs. The receptors were gathered from a boy younger than 18 in good health and CMV-seronegative.

In this sample, this clone turned up once. The chain has TRBV27 and TRBJ2-7, with TRBD2 identical over 7 bases. V lost 7 bases, J lost 0 bases, and 3 bases stayed unmatched. The CDR3 consists of 13 residues. CDR1 and CDR2 from the germline V gene are MNHEY and SMNVEV (reference sequence). DNA of the CDR3: TGTGCCAGCACCGGGGGGTCCTCCTACGAGCAGTACTTC. This encodes CASTGGSSYEQYF.

The genes are TRBV7-9 and TRBJ1-2, with unresolved D. Trimming took off 3 bases at V and 4 bases at J, with 9 bases between the two ends. The germline gives CDR1 SEHNR, CDR2 FQNEAQ (reference sequence). The CDR3 covers 13 residues. CDR3 in amino acids: CASSFGPGYGYTF. DNA of the CDR3: TGTGCCAGCAGCTTTGGCCCGGGCTATGGCTACACCTTC.

This chain connects TRBV30 to TRBJ1-1, with D unresolved. Germline V lookup: CDR1 GTSNPN, CDR2 SVGIG (reference sequence). Trimming took off 1 base at V and 4 bases at J, with 10 bases between the two ends. This CDR3 region has 13 residues. Here the CDR3 DNA reads TGTGCCTGGAGTGAGGTGGGAGGCACTGAAGCTTTCTTT. Protein: CAWSEVGGTEAFF. Full variable domain (remainder filled in from reference TRBV30 and TRBJ1-1): SQTIHQWPATLVQPVGSPLSLECTVEGTSNPNLYWYRQAAGRGLQLLFYSVGIGQISSEVPQNLSASRPQDRQFILSSKKLLLSDSGFYLCAWSEVGGTEAFFGQGTRLTVV.

This chain connects TRBV18 to TRBJ2-6, with D uncertain. V was pared by 3 bases and J by 0 bases, with 6 bases between. The germline V gene encodes CDR1 KGHSH and CDR2 LQKENI. This CDR3 spans 15 amino acids. Here the CDR3 reads CASSPGVSGANVLTF. Here the CDR3 DNA reads TGTGCCAGCTCACCTGGAGTCTCTGGGGCCAACGTCCTGACTTTC. Full variable domain (rest looked up from reference TRBV18 and TRBJ2-6): NAGVMQNPRHLVRRRGQEARLRCSPMKGHSHVYWYRQLPEEGLKFMVYLQKENIIDESGMPKERFSAEFPKEGPSILRIQQVVRGDSAAYFCASSPGVSGANVLTFGAGSRLTVL.

V is TRBV5-1 and J is TRBJ2-7; D is possibly TRBD1 (5 bases). The CDR3 contains 11 residues. V shed 3 bases and J shed 5 bases, with 6 bases lying between them. CDR1 is SGHRS and CDR2 is YFSETQ in the germline V gene. CDR3 loop: CASSWGDEQYF. The CDR3 DNA follows: TGCGCCAGCAGCTGGGGCGACGAGCAGTACTTC. Full variable domain (remainder filled in from reference TRBV5-1 and TRBJ2-7): KAGVTQTPRYLIKTRGQQVTLSCSPISGHRSVSWYQQTPGQGLQFLFEYFSETQRNKGNFPGRFSGRQFSNSRSEMNVSTLELGDSALYLCASSWGDEQYFGPGTRLTVT.